What follows are 21 T cell receptor beta chains derived from one specimen sequenced in a study of cytomegalovirus exposure and HLA in healthy donors (dated by TCRdb to about 2017). The library was produced with the immunoSEQ multiplex PCR assay. The multiplex PCR relied on a mix of 60 forward primers for TCR Vbeta segments and 13 reverse primers for TCR Jbeta segments. TCRdb retrieved this table from immuneACCESS and kept in-frame rearrangements only. Not all clones are present; in checked studies, unresolved V genes account for under half, and no reason is known for the remainder. This sample comprises 80,000 to 100,000 clones, over 70% of them detected only once. The biggest ten clones account for 11% of the sample. Sequencing was done on a sample of PBMCs. Source of these receptors: a man between 18 and 29 years old in good health and CMV-seropositive.

The CDR3 DNA reads as TGCAGCGTGAGAGGGGGCACTGAAGCTTTCTTT. As protein: CSVRGGTEAFF. This chain links TRBV29-1 with TRBJ1-1, with D tentatively TRBD1 (6 bases). Deletions cut 6 bases from V and 4 bases from J, with 9 bases between. Germline V CDR1 and CDR2: SQVTM, ANQGSEA. This CDR3 region has 11 residues.

The rearrangement links TRBV7-9 to TRBJ1-4, with D possibly matching TRBD1 (6 bases). Germline V gene sequence: CDR1 SEHNR, CDR2 FQNEAQ (reference sequence). This CDR3 has 12 amino acids. V was cut by 3 bases and J by 7 bases, with 6 bases left in between. The CDR3 protein is CASSLDSEKLFF. The CDR3 DNA is TGTGCCAGCAGCTTGGACAGTGAAAAACTGTTTTTT.

The rearrangement uses TRBV5-4 and TRBJ1-2, with unresolved D. CDR3 length: 15 amino acids. Germline V gene sequence: CDR1 SGHNT, CDR2 YYREEE (reference sequence). Between the trimmed V and J ends, which lost 3 bases and 4 bases, there was a span of 16 bases. For the CDR3, the DNA is TGTGCCAGCAGCTCGGGAGGGCCGTCCTCCTATGGCTACACCTTC. Its protein product is CASSSGGPSSYGYTF.

This chain uses TRBV5-1 with TRBJ2-1; D is possibly TRBD2 (5 bases). This CDR3 contains 15 residues. Germline assignment: CDR1 SGHRS and CDR2 YFSETQ. V was cut by 4 bases and J by 0 bases, with 11 bases left in between. The CDR3, as DNA: TGCGCCAGCAGCCAAATCGGAGGCTCCTACAATGAGCAGTTCTTC. Residues: CASSQIGGSYNEQFF.

This clone was counted once. The chain joins TRBV19 to TRBJ2-3; 8 nucleotides match TRBD1. V shed 8 bases, J shed 4 bases, and the junction held 11 bases outside the gene matches. In germline, CDR1 is LNHDA, CDR2 SQIVND (reference sequence). The CDR3 has 15 residues. The CDR3 DNA reads TGTGCCAGTCGTCTCTCTACAGGGGGTTCAGATACGCAGTATTTT. It yields the protein CASRLSTGGSDTQYF.

This chain connects TRBV4-2 to TRBJ2-7, with 7 bases identical to TRBD1. V dropped 3 bases and J dropped 6; count of bases not matched to a gene: 8. CDR1 and CDR2 (germline): LGHNA, YNFKEQ. The CDR3 contains 14 residues. CDR3 amino acids: CASSHGQDSSEQYF. For the CDR3, the DNA is TGTGCCAGCAGCCACGGACAGGACTCAAGCGAGCAGTACTTC.

J is TRBJ1-1 and V is TRBV7-7; a weak D match, TRBD1 (5 bases). Germline assignment: CDR1 SSHAT and CDR2 FNYEAQ (reference sequence). This CDR3 is built from 13 residues. V lost 4 bases and J 1 base, leaving 7 bases between the germline ends. CDR3 in DNA: TGTGCCAGCAGCTCGGACAAGAACACTGAAGCTTTCTTT. Amino acids: CASSSDKNTEAFF.

The chain carries TRBV2 and TRBJ2-1; 11 bases align to TRBD2. V was pared by 4 bases and J by 3 bases, with 8 bases of the junction left unmatched. The CDR3 sequence is 17 residues long. Germline-derived CDR1 and CDR2 are SNHLY and FYNNEI. DNA of the CDR3: TGTGCCAGCAGTGTGGCTAGCGGGGGGATGAACTACAATGAGCAGTTCTTC. This codes for CASSVASGGMNYNEQFF.

The rearrangement links TRBV10-3 to TRBJ1-4; the D gene is possibly TRBD1 (6 bases). Germline V CDR1 and CDR2: ENHRY, SYGVKD. The V end lost 0 bases, the J end lost 0 bases, and 8 bases lay between the germline ends. CDR3 size: 16 residues. The CDR3 bases are TGTGCCATCAGTGAGTCGTCAGGGGCAACTAATGAAAAACTGTTTTTT. The encoded protein is CAISESSGATNEKLFF.

The rearrangement joins TRBV4-1 to TRBJ2-5; weak D call: TRBD2 (6 bases). This CDR3 contains 15 residues. The V end lost 3 bases, the J end lost 5 bases, and 16 bases lay between the germline ends. The germline V gene encodes CDR1 MGHRA and CDR2 YSYEKL. The CDR3 loop is CASSQLRRVGETQYF. CDR3 nucleotides: TGCGCCAGCAGCCAGCTTAGGAGGGTCGGGGAGACCCAGTACTTC.

The V call is TRBV11-2, the J call TRBJ2-1, with D hard to call. Germline V lookup: CDR1 SGHAT, CDR2 FQNNGV. The length of the CDR3 is 13 residues. V shed 5 bases and J shed 7 bases, with 12 bases lying between them. The CDR3 DNA sequence: TGTGCCAGCAGCCAACCGACTGAAAATGAGCAGTTCTTC. This codes for CASSQPTENEQFF. The complete variable domain, with remaining parts taken from reference TRBV11-2 and TRBJ2-1, reads EAGVAQSPRYKIIEKRQSVAFWCNPISGHATLYWYQQILGQGPKLLIQFQNNGVVDDSQLPKDRFSAERLKGVDSTLKIQPAKLEDSAVYLCASSQPTENEQFFGPGTRLTVL.

This clone was seen more than once but under ten times. This CDR3 reads CASGGVGANVLTF. CDR3 coding DNA: TGTGCCAGTGGGGGGGTAGGGGCCAACGTCCTGACTTTC. The rearrangement joins TRBV19 to TRBJ2-6; TRBD2 matches at 7 bases. There are 13 residues in the CDR3. Germline assignment: CDR1 LNHDA and CDR2 SQIVND (reference sequence). V lost 8 bases, J lost 4 bases, and 2 bases stayed unmatched.

The rearrangement uses TRBV18 and TRBJ2-7; D may be TRBD1 (6 bases). The CDR3 has 14 amino acids. Germline V gives CDR1 KGHSH, CDR2 LQKENI. Trimming stripped 0 bases from V and 3 bases from J, with 9 bases between. The CDR3, as DNA: TGTGCCAGCTCACCACCGGACAGTTACTACGAGCAGTACTTC. Translation: CASSPPDSYYEQYF.

This clone turned up a few times. This chain joins TRBV7-9 and TRBJ1-3; D ambiguous. CDR1 is SEHNR, CDR2 FQNEAQ, per germline (reference sequence). V was trimmed by 6 bases and J by 2 bases, leaving 20 bases between them. The CDR3 totals 17 residues. The CDR3 region is CASRPRRGTLTGNTIYF. DNA of the CDR3: TGTGCCAGCAGACCAAGGCGGGGAACTCTCACTGGAAACACCATATATTTT.

V is TRBV6-1 and J is TRBJ1-1; TRBD1 aligns across 8 bases. The V and J ends lost 6 bases and 3 bases, in that order; junction bases with no gene match: 3. The CDR3 covers 13 residues. Germline CDR1 reads MNHNS; CDR2 reads SASEGT. The CDR3 sequence is CASRDRAYTEAFF. CDR3 DNA sequence: TGTGCCAGCAGGGACAGGGCGTACACTGAAGCTTTCTTT.

The V gene is TRBV5-1, the J gene TRBJ1-3; D gene ambiguous. Germline V lookup: CDR1 SGHRS, CDR2 YFSETQ. Trimming removed 0 bases at V and 4 bases at J, with 11 bases between. The CDR3 length is 15 residues. CDR3 in amino acids: CASSLERAAGNTIYF. The CDR3 DNA sequence: TGCGCCAGCAGCTTGGAGAGGGCGGCGGGAAACACCATATATTTT.

J is TRBJ2-5 and V is TRBV7-9; 11 nucleotides align to TRBD1. The CDR3 runs 17 residues. J lost 4 bases, V lost 1 base, and 8 bases had no gene match. Looked up from germline, CDR1 is SEHNR and CDR2 is FQNEAQ (reference sequence). The DNA for the CDR3 is TGTGCCAGCAGCTTAGGGCCGGGACAGGGGGTCGGAGAGACCCAGTACTTC. Translation gives CASSLGPGQGVGETQYF.

The chain joins TRBV28 to TRBJ1-6; 9 bases align to TRBD1. The V segment lost 5 bases and the J segment 5 bases; nucleotides outside the gene matches: 4. The CDR3 sequence is 15 residues long. From germline, CDR1 is MDHEN and CDR2 SYDVKM. In DNA form, the CDR3 reads TGTGCCAGCAGTAGGGGGGACAGGGATAATTCACCCCTCCACTTT. Translating it yields CASSRGDRDNSPLHF.

The chain links TRBV14 to TRBJ2-5, with D perhaps matching TRBD2 (6 bases). The germline V and J ends were trimmed by 3 bases and 5 bases, with 16 bases remaining between them. The germline V gene has CDR1 SGHDN and CDR2 FVKESK. The CDR3 is 15 amino acids. The CDR3 loop is CASSQIGLGGETQYF. CDR3 bases: TGTGCCAGCAGCCAGATCGGCTTGGGGGGTGAGACCCAGTACTTC. The whole variable domain, filled in from reference TRBV14 and TRBJ2-5, reads EAGVTQFPSHSVIEKGQTVTLRCDPISGHDNLYWYRRVMGKEIKFLLHFVKESKQDESGMPNNRFLAERTGGTYSTLKVQPAELEDSGVYFCASSQIGLGGETQYFGPGTRLLVL.

The chain joins TRBV7-6 to TRBJ2-7; TRBD2 aligns across 8 bases. The CDR3 sequence is 15 residues long. Germline CDR1 and CDR2: SGHVS and FNYEAQ. V was pared by 1 base and J by 2 bases, with 4 bases of the junction left unmatched. The CDR3 loop is CASSLEAGDPYEQYF. The DNA of the CDR3 is TGTGCCAGCAGCTTAGAAGCGGGGGATCCCTACGAGCAGTACTTC.

The table lists this clone with a count of one. The CDR3 is CASSLAVGGETQYF. CDR3 DNA sequence: TGTGCCAGCAGCTTAGCGGTTGGGGGGGAGACCCAGTACTTC. This chain connects TRBV7-6 to TRBJ2-5; TRBD2 is a possible D gene (6 bases). V lost 0 bases to trimming and J lost 5 bases, with 10 bases between them. Germline CDR1 and CDR2: SGHVS and FNYEAQ. The CDR3 has 14 amino acids.